A selection of T cell receptor beta chains follows, all from one sample in a study of blood T cell repertoires in COVID-19. The protocol was immunoSEQ multiplex PCR, while the TCRdb copy is restricted to in-frame clones and leaves out a portion. In the table there are some 120,000 clones, about 89% of which are singletons. Sequencing used peripheral blood. Receptors were obtained from a woman aged 55-69 years with acute or convalescent COVID-19. Both conserved end residues are part of each CDR3. A D gene is named only where the DNA matches it firmly. Where a row states a size, it is once, few, many or the class of an expanded clone; other rows omit it.

D: .; size: once; V: TRBV27; J: TRBJ1-1; CDR3: CASSFGQGPMHTEAFF; DNA: TGTGCCAGCAGTTTCGGGCAGGGTCCCATGCACACTGAAGCTTTCTTT
D: .; size: .; V: TRBV5-1; J: TRBJ1-1; CDR3: CASSLAGVTEAFF; DNA: TGCGCCAGCAGCCTCGCCGGGGTCACTGAAGCTTTCTTT
D: .; size: .; V: TRBV12-3/TRBV12-4; J: TRBJ1-5; CDR3: CASRPTQGGPQHF; DNA: TGTGCCAGCAGACCTACCCAAGGGGGGCCCCAGCATTTT
D: TRBD1; size: .; V: TRBV5-1; J: TRBJ1-4; CDR3: CASSLGTGGAREKLFF; DNA: TGCGCCAGCAGCTTGGGGACAGGGGGCGCTCGGGAAAAACTGTTTTTT
D: TRBD1; size: .; V: TRBV7-2; J: TRBJ1-2; CDR3: CASSIEGQGDGYTF; DNA: TGTGCCAGCAGCATAGAGGGACAGGGGGACGGCTACACCTTC
D: .; size: .; V: TRBV4-1; J: TRBJ1-1; CDR3: CASSQEQGNTEAFF; DNA: TGCGCCAGCAGCCAAGAGCAGGGGAACACTGAAGCTTTCTTT
D: TRBD1; size: .; V: TRBV5-1; J: TRBJ2-7; CDR3: CASSWDSLNYEQYF; DNA: TGCGCCAGCAGTTGGGACAGTCTTAACTACGAGCAGTACTTC
D: TRBD1; size: .; V: TRBV7-2; J: TRBJ2-5; CDR3: CASSLDRGSETQYF; DNA: TGTGCCAGCAGCTTGGACAGGGGTTCAGAGACCCAGTACTTC
D: .; size: .; V: TRBV27; J: TRBJ1-6; CDR3: CASRELASYNSPLHF; DNA: TGTGCCAGCAGGGAGTTAGCCTCCTATAATTCACCCCTCCACTTT
D: .; size: .; V: TRBV5-1; J: TRBJ2-5; CDR3: CASSPQLPQETQYF; DNA: TGCGCCAGCAGCCCGCAACTGCCCCAAGAGACCCAGTACTTC
D: TRBD1; size: .; V: TRBV20-1; J: TRBJ2-5; CDR3: CSARGGQGQYF; DNA: TGCAGTGCTAGAGGGGGACAGGGTCAGTACTTC
D: TRBD1; size: .; V: TRBV19; J: TRBJ1-5; CDR3: CASSSDREQPQHF; DNA: TGTGCCAGTAGTAGCGACAGGGAGCAGCCCCAGCATTTT
D: TRBD1; size: .; V: TRBV6-4; J: TRBJ1-1; CDR3: CASTTGVHTEAFF; DNA: TGTGCCAGCACCACAGGGGTTCACACTGAAGCTTTCTTT
D: .; size: .; V: TRBV7-6; J: TRBJ2-5; CDR3: CASSLTGGETQYF; DNA: TGTGCCAGCAGCCTGACCGGAGGGGAGACCCAGTACTTC
D: TRBD1; size: .; V: TRBV2; J: TRBJ1-2; CDR3: CASSEPTGDGYTF; DNA: TGTGCCAGCAGTGAACCGACAGGGGATGGCTACACCTTC
D: .; size: once; V: TRBV28; J: TRBJ1-1; CDR3: CASRSGGRGTEAFF; DNA: TGTGCCAGCAGGTCTGGGGGGAGGGGCACTGAAGCTTTCTTT
D: .; size: .; V: TRBV5-1; J: TRBJ2-6; CDR3: CASSPTVNSGANVLTF; DNA: TGCGCCAGCAGCCCGACAGTTAACTCTGGGGCCAACGTCCTGACTTTC
D: .; size: .; V: TRBV15; J: TRBJ2-3; CDR3: CATSRGPVTDTQYF; DNA: TGTGCCACCAGCAGAGGGCCAGTCACAGATACGCAGTATTTT
D: .; size: .; V: TRBV3-1/TRBV3-2; J: TRBJ1-1; CDR3: CASSQDPGSRSFF; DNA: TGTGCCAGCAGCCAAGATCCAGGGTCTAGATCTTTCTTT
D: .; size: .; V: TRBV5-5; J: TRBJ2-1; CDR3: CASSRDLPSYNEQFF; DNA: TGTGCCAGCAGCCGCGACTTACCCTCCTACAATGAGCAGTTCTTC
D: TRBD2; size: .; V: TRBV27; J: TRBJ2-2; CDR3: CASSLSGTSGFTGELFF; DNA: TGTGCCAGCAGTTTATCGGGGACTAGCGGATTCACCGGGGAGCTGTTTTTT
D: .; size: .; V: TRBV6-5; J: TRBJ1-1; CDR3: CASMYKMNTEAFF; DNA: TGTGCCAGCATGTACAAAATGAACACTGAAGCTTTCTTT
D: .; size: once; V: TRBV5-1; J: TRBJ1-2; CDR3: CASSLGDTNYGYTF; DNA: TGCGCCAGCAGCTTGGGAGATACTAACTATGGCTACACCTTC
D: .; size: .; V: TRBV18; J: TRBJ2-5; CDR3: CASVTGIQETQYF; DNA: TGTGCCAGCGTTACAGGGATCCAAGAGACCCAGTACTTC
D: TRBD1; size: .; V: TRBV11-2; J: TRBJ1-3; CDR3: CASSLVGQGGNTIYF; DNA: TGTGCCAGCAGCTTAGTGGGACAGGGAGGAAACACCATATATTTT
D: TRBD1; size: .; V: TRBV28; J: TRBJ1-2; CDR3: CASTGTAGGYTF; DNA: TGTGCCAGCACCGGGACAGCAGGTGGCTACACCTTC
D: TRBD1; size: .; V: TRBV6-6; J: TRBJ1-3; CDR3: CASSYGRDRPYTIYF; DNA: TGTGCCAGCAGTTACGGGCGGGACAGGCCCTACACCATATATTTT
D: .; size: .; V: TRBV5-1; J: TRBJ2-2; CDR3: CASSLTGNTGELFF; DNA: TGCGCCAGCAGCTTGACCGGGAACACCGGGGAGCTGTTTTTT
D: .; size: .; V: TRBV28; J: TRBJ1-5; CDR3: CASSFSGNQPQHF; DNA: TGTGCCAGCAGTTTTTCAGGCAATCAGCCCCAGCATTTT
D: TRBD1; size: .; V: TRBV6-5; J: TRBJ1-1; CDR3: CASTTAGGTEAFF; DNA: TGTGCCAGCACGACAGCAGGGGGCACTGAAGCTTTCTTT
D: TRBD1; size: .; V: TRBV10-2; J: TRBJ1-2; CDR3: CASSGQGRLYGYTF; DNA: TGCGCCAGCTCCGGACAGGGGCGCCTCTATGGCTACACCTTC
D: TRBD2; size: .; V: TRBV9; J: TRBJ2-7; CDR3: CASSVGGAGEDEQYF; DNA: TGTGCCAGCAGCGTAGGGGGAGCGGGAGAGGACGAGCAGTACTTC
D: TRBD1; size: once; V: TRBV18; J: TRBJ2-7; CDR3: CASSPGTGTPRQYF; DNA: TGTGCCAGCTCCCCCGGGACAGGGACCCCCCGACAGTACTTC
D: TRBD2; size: .; V: TRBV27; J: TRBJ2-1; CDR3: CASSLLTSGSKSYNEQFF; DNA: TGTGCCAGCAGTTTACTGACTAGCGGGAGTAAGTCCTACAATGAGCAGTTCTTC
D: .; size: .; V: TRBV6-6; J: TRBJ2-7; CDR3: CASSPRDTTYEQYF; DNA: TGTGCCAGCAGTCCCCGGGACACTACCTACGAGCAGTACTTC
D: TRBD2; size: .; V: TRBV11-2; J: TRBJ2-1; CDR3: CASSLEASGWMTYNEQFF; DNA: TGTGCCAGCAGCTTAGAGGCTAGCGGGTGGATGACTTACAATGAGCAGTTCTTC
D: .; size: few; V: TRBV11-2; J: TRBJ2-7; CDR3: CASSPGLWSGVYEQYF; DNA: TGTGCCAGCAGCCCCGGGTTGTGGTCGGGGGTCTACGAGCAGTACTTC
D: .; size: .; V: TRBV11-2; J: TRBJ1-3; CDR3: CASSRVPDTIYF; DNA: TGTGCCAGCAGCCGGGTCCCCGACACCATATATTTT
D: .; size: once; V: TRBV29-1; J: TRBJ1-3; CDR3: CSVGYSLGSGNTIYF; DNA: TGCAGCGTTGGGTATAGTCTCGGCTCTGGAAACACCATATATTTT
D: TRBD1; size: once; V: TRBV19; J: TRBJ1-2; CDR3: CASSERTGANYGYTF; DNA: TGTGCCAGTAGTGAACGGACAGGGGCTAACTATGGCTACACCTTC
D: TRBD1; size: .; V: TRBV2; J: TRBJ2-5; CDR3: CASSEDRDRRLQETQYF; DNA: TGTGCCAGCAGTGAAGACCGGGACAGACGCTTGCAGGAGACCCAGTACTTC
D: .; size: .; V: TRBV28; J: TRBJ2-5; CDR3: CASSSGHMGEETQYF; DNA: TGTGCCAGCAGTTCGGGACACATGGGGGAAGAGACCCAGTACTTC
D: .; size: .; V: TRBV5-1; J: TRBJ1-2; CDR3: CASSLGDSYSNYGYTF; DNA: TGCGCCAGCAGCTTGGGTGACAGCTACTCTAACTATGGCTACACCTTC
D: TRBD1; size: .; V: TRBV27; J: TRBJ2-1; CDR3: CASSLDAGGPLINEQFF; DNA: TGTGCCAGCAGTTTAGACGCAGGGGGTCCCTTGATAAATGAGCAGTTCTTC
D: TRBD1; size: .; V: TRBV18; J: TRBJ1-4; CDR3: CASSPRQGGGSEKLFF; DNA: TGTGCCAGCTCACCACGACAGGGGGGAGGCAGTGAAAAACTGTTTTTT
D: TRBD1; size: .; V: TRBV19; J: TRBJ2-3; CDR3: CASRGPGTGISDTQYF; DNA: TGTGCCAGTAGGGGACCCGGGACAGGGATATCAGATACGCAGTATTTT
D: TRBD2; size: .; V: TRBV10-3; J: TRBJ2-7; CDR3: CAIREGSGRSYEQYF; DNA: TGTGCCATCAGAGAAGGAAGCGGGAGATCCTACGAGCAGTACTTC
D: .; size: .; V: TRBV6-5; J: TRBJ1-5; CDR3: CASSRLRGEPQHF; DNA: TGTGCCAGCAGCCGACTCCGAGGTGAGCCCCAGCATTTT
D: .; size: .; V: TRBV7-2; J: TRBJ1-2; CDR3: CASSSLVDRSYTF; DNA: TGTGCCAGCAGCTCCCTCGTTGACAGGTCCTACACCTTC
D: .; size: .; V: TRBV4-1; J: TRBJ2-1; CDR3: CASSYDSPLENEQFF; DNA: TGCGCCAGCAGCTACGACTCTCCTTTAGAAAATGAGCAGTTCTTC
D: .; size: .; V: TRBV5-4; J: TRBJ1-2; CDR3: CASSLNGGDYGYTF; DNA: TGTGCCAGCAGCTTGAACGGGGGGGACTATGGCTACACCTTC
D: .; size: .; V: TRBV24-1; J: TRBJ1-2; CDR3: CATSDSGLGDYGYTF; DNA: TGTGCCACCAGTGATTCTGGACTTGGGGACTATGGCTACACCTTC
D: .; size: .; V: TRBV2; J: TRBJ2-1; CDR3: CASMSGVSYNEQFF; DNA: TGTGCCAGCATGAGTGGTGTCTCCTACAATGAGCAGTTCTTC
D: .; size: .; V: TRBV5-1; J: TRBJ1-2; CDR3: CASSLTGRDGYTF; DNA: TGCGCCAGCAGCTTGACAGGGAGGGACGGCTACACCTTC